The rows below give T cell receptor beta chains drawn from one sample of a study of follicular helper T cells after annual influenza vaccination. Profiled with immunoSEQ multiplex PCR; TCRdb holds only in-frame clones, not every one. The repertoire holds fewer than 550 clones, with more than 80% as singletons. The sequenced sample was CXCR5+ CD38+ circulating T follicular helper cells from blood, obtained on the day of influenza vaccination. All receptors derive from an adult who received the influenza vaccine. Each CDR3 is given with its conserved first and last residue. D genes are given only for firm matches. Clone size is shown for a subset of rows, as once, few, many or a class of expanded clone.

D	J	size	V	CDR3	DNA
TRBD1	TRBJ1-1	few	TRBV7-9	CASSLVSGGEAFF	TGTGCCAGCAGCTTAGTGTCAGGGGGAGAAGCTTTCTTT
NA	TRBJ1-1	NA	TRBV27	CASSLGVTGNTEAFF	TGTGCCAGCAGTCTGGGGGTAACAGGGAACACTGAAGCTTTCTTT
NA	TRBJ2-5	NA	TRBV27	CASSSQKSGLLISEFRGTQYF	TGTGCCAGCAGTTCCCAGAAGTCTGGTTTACTAATCTCCGAGTTCCGAGGGACCCAGTACTTC
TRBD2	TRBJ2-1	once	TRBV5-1	CASSTGLAGPPSFHEQFF	TGCGCCAGCAGCACGGGACTAGCGGGACCCCCCTCATTTCATGAGCAGTTCTTC
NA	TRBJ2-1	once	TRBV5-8	CASSLTGTEQFF	TGTGCCAGCAGCTTAACCGGGACAGAGCAGTTCTTC
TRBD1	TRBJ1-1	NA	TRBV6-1	CASSVGQDTEAFF	TGTGCCAGCAGTGTTGGACAGGACACTGAAGCTTTCTTT
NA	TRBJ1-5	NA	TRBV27	CASSPQGSNQPQHF	TGTGCCAGCAGTCCGCAGGGTAGCAATCAGCCCCAGCATTTT
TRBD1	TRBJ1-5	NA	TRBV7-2	CASSLGTDSNQPQHF	TGTGCCAGCAGCCTCGGGACAGATAGCAATCAGCCCCAGCATTTT
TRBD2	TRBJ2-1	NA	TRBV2	CASSASGIGNEQFF	TGTGCCAGCAGTGCTAGCGGGATAGGGAATGAGCAGTTCTTC
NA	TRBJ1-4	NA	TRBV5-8	CASSPRTVGNEKLFF	TGTGCCAGCAGCCCGAGGACGGTGGGGAATGAAAAACTGTTTTTT
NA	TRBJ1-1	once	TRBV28	CASSFPLSNTEAFF	TGTGCCAGCAGTTTTCCGTTGTCGAACACTGAAGCTTTCTTT
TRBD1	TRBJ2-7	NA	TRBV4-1	CASSQGDRGTYEQYF	TGCGCCAGCAGCCAAGGAGACAGGGGTACCTACGAGCAGTACTTC